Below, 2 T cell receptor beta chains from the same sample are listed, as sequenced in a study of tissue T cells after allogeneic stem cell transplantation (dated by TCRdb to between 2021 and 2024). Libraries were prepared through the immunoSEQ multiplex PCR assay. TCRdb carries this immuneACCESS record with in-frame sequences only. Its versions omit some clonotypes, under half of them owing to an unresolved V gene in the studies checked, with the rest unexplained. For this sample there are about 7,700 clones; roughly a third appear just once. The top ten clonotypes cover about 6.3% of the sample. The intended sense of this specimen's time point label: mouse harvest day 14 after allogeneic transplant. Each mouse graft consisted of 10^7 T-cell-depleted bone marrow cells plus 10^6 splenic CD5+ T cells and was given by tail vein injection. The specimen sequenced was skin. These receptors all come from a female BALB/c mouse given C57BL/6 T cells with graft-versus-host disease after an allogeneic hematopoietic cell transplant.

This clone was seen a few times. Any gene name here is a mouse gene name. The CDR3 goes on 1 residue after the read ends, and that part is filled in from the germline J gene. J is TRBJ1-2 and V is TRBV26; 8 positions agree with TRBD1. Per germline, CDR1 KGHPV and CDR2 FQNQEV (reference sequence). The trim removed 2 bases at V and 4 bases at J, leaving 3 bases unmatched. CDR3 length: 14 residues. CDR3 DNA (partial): TGTGCCAGCAGTCTGCCGACAGGGGTCTCCGACTACACC. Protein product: CASSLPTGVSDYT. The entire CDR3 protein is CASSLPTGVSDYTF.

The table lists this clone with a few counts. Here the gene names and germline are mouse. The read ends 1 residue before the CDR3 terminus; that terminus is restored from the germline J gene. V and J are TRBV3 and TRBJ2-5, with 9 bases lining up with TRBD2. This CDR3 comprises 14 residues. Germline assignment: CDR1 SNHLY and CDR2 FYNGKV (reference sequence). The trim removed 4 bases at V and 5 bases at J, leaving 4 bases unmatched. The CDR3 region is CASSSTGGRDTQYF. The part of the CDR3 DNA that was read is TGTGCCAGCAGCTCCACTGGGGGGAGAGACACCCAGTAC.